What follows are 10 T cell receptor beta chains derived from one specimen sequenced in a study of blood T cell repertoires in COVID-19 (TCRdb year 2020). Libraries were built with the immunoSEQ multiplex PCR assay. What TCRdb holds here is the immuneACCESS table cut down to in-frame rearrangements. Part of the clones is not present; checked against another copy, under half of the missing clones reflect an unresolved V gene, and the others are unexplained. This sample comprises some 120,000 clones, around 80% of them detected only once. The ten largest clones add up to roughly 0.89% of the sample. The sequenced sample consisted of peripheral blood. The receptors stem from a woman in her 70s with acute or convalescent COVID-19.

V is TRBV19 and J is TRBJ2-5, with D possibly being TRBD2 (6 bases). Germline CDR1 LNHDA, CDR2 SQIVND (reference sequence). The CDR3 totals 15 residues. V shed 5 bases and J shed 4 bases, with 17 bases lying between them. CDR3: CASSFSTAEGETQYF. In DNA, the CDR3 is TGTGCCAGTAGTTTCTCGACCGCGGAGGGAGAGACCCAGTACTTC.

The chain employs TRBV11-2 and TRBJ2-5; a weak D match, TRBD1 (5 bases). The CDR3 has 13 amino acids. Trimming cost V 9 bases and J 0 bases, with 11 bases left between them. CDR1 and CDR2 from the germline V gene are SGHAT and FQNNGV. The CDR3 spells CASSKGYQETQYF. The CDR3 DNA sequence: TGTGCCAGTTCGAAGGGGTACCAAGAGACCCAGTACTTC.

A single count supports this clone. This chain links TRBV28 with TRBJ2-6; TRBD2 agrees at 7 bases. V lost 5 bases, J lost 0 bases, and 4 bases stayed unmatched. CDR1 is MDHEN, CDR2 SYDVKM, per germline. The CDR3 runs to 16 residues. The CDR3 spells CASSRAGDSGANVLTF. The CDR3 DNA follows: TGTGCCAGCAGTCGGGCGGGAGACTCTGGGGCCAACGTCCTGACTTTC.

This sequence joins TRBV23-1 and TRBJ2-7; D is undetermined. TRBV23-1 is recorded as an ORF, its role being uncertain. V gave up 0 bases and J gave up 0 bases, with 12 bases separating them. The CDR3 is 16 amino acids. CDR3: CASSQSRWAVSYEQYF. The DNA of the CDR3 is TGCGCCAGCAGTCAATCGCGTTGGGCAGTCTCCTACGAGCAGTACTTC.

This clone was recorded only once. V gene TRBV18 combines with J gene TRBJ2-7; 7 bases agree with TRBD2. This CDR3 has 14 residues. Germline V gives CDR1 KGHSH, CDR2 LQKENI. V was pared by 6 bases and J by 3 bases, with 8 bases of the junction left unmatched. The CDR3 DNA sequence: TGTGCCAGCTCGAGGGCGGGAGTGGACTACGAGCAGTACTTC. Translated, it gives CASSRAGVDYEQYF.

The genes are TRBV11-2 and TRBJ1-2, with 7 positions matching TRBD1. The junction had 5 bases not matched to a gene; V was cut back by 3 bases and J by 4 bases. Germline loops: CDR1 SGHAT, CDR2 FQNNGV. The length of the CDR3 is 14 residues. The CDR3 loop is CASSFTDRSYGYTF. CDR3 DNA: TGTGCCAGCAGCTTTACGGACAGGTCCTATGGCTACACCTTC.

The chain employs TRBV28 and TRBJ1-2, with 7 bases lining up with TRBD1. CDR3 length: 15 amino acids. The V gene's germline CDR1 is MDHEN and CDR2 SYDVKM. The J segment lost 4 bases and the V segment lost 5 bases, leaving 10 bases of the junction unmatched. The CDR3 protein is CASSPRTGASYGYTF. CDR3 nucleotides: TGTGCCAGCAGTCCGCGTACAGGGGCCAGCTATGGCTACACCTTC.

The rearrangement uses TRBV6-5 and TRBJ2-6; D gene uncertain. Germline V lookup: CDR1 MNHEY, CDR2 SVGAGI. The CDR3 consists of 14 residues. The ends were cut back, 6 bases at V and 0 bases at J, with 6 bases in the middle. The CDR3, as DNA: TGTGCCAGCAGGCAGGACTCTGGGGCCAACGTCCTGACTTTC. This sequence encodes CASRQDSGANVLTF.

This clone was seen a single time. The genes are TRBV5-1 and TRBJ1-5; D uncertain. The V and J ends lost 0 bases and 2 bases respectively, with 6 bases between them. This CDR3 has 14 amino acids. The germline CDR1 and CDR2 sequences are SGHRS and YFSETQ. The CDR3 DNA is TGCGCCAGCAGCTTGGATGCGGGCAATCAGCCCCAGCATTTT. Translated, it gives CASSLDAGNQPQHF.

The count of this clone is one. V is TRBV6-6 and J is TRBJ2-2; TRBD2 aligns across 8 bases. The CDR3 covers 15 residues. Trimming at V came to 6 bases and at J to 0 bases, leaving 3 bases not matched to a gene. Germline V gene data show CDR1 as MNHNY and CDR2 as SVGAGI (reference sequence). The CDR3 coding sequence is TGTGCCAGCAGCAAAGCGGGAGCGAACACCGGGGAGCTGTTTTTT. Protein: CASSKAGANTGELFF.